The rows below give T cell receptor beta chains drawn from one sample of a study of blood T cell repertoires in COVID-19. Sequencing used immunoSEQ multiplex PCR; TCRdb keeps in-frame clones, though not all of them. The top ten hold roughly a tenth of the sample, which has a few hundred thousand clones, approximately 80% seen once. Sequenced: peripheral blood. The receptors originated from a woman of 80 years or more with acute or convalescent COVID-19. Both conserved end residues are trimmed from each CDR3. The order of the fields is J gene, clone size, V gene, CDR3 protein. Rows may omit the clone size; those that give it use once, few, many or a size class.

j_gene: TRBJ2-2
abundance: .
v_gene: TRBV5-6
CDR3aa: ASSGRRGVTGELF

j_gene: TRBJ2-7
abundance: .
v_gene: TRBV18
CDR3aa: ASSPRSGIGFEQY

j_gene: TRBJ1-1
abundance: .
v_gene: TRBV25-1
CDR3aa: ASSDATVMNTEAF

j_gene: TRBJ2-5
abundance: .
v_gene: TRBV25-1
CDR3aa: ASSEPPRETQY

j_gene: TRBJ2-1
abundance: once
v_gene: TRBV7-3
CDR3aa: ASSLGASYNEQF

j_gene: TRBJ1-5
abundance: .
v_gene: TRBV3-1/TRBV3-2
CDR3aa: ASSWTDSNQPQH

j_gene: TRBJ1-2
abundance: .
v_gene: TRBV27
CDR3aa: ASSSLLNYGYT

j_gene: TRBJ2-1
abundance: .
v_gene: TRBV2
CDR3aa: ASIGLAGPLENNEQF

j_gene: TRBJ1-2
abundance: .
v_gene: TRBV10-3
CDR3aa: AISVGRGGGYT

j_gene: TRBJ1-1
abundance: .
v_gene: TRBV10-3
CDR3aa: AISEGGYTEAF

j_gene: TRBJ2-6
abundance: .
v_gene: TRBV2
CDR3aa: ASTTATGASGGVGANVLT

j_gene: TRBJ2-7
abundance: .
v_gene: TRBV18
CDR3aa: ASSPPSASGRDEQY

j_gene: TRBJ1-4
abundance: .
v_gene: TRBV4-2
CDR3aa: ASSRATQGNEKLF

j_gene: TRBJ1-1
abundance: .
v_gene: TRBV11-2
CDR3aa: ASSQTSAGLTGRTEAF

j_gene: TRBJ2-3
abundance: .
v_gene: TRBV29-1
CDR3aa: SVSGGDTQY

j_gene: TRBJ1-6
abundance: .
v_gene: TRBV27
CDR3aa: ASYLTGGYGNSPLH

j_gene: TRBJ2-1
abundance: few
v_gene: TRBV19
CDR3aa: ASSIEGRGAYNEQF

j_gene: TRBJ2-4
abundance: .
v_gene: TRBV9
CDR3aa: ASSIGTENIQY

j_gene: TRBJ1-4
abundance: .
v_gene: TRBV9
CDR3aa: ASSRRASTNEKLF

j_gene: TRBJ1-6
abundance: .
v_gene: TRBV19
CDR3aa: ASSIGDINNSPLH

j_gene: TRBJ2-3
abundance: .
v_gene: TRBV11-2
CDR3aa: ASSLGGAGSIADTQY

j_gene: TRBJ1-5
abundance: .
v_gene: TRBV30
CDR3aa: AWSHRDNQPQH

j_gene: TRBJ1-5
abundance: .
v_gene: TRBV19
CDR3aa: ASSKLPTGGNQPQH

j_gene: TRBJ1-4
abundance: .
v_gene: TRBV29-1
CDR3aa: SVEVPTGGGEKLF

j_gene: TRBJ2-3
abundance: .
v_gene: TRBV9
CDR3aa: ASSPLVGGETDTQY

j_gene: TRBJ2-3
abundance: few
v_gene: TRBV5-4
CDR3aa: ASSLRLADTDTQY

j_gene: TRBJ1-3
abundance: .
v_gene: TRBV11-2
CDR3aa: ASSLVLSGSTIY

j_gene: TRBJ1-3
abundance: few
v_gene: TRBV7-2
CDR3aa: ASSPDGGWPSGNTIY

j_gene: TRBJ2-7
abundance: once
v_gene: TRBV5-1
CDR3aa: ASSLSPGQGIYEQY

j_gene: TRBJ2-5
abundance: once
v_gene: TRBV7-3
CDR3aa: ASSLTSGGALETQY

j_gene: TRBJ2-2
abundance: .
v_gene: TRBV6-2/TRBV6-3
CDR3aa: ASSYSVQYTGELF

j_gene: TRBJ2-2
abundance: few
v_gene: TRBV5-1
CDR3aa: ATSPRGLAGALQAGELF

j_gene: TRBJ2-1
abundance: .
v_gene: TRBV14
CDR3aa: ASSRVGHAYNEQF

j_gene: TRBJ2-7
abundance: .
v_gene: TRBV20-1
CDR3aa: SASRLSGFPYEQY

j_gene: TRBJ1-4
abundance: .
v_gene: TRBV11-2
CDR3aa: ASSFISGRLLTEKLF

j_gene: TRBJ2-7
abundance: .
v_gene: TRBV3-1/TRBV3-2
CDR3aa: ASSQDLGRGRHEQY

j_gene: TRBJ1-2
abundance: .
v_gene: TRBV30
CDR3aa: AWRLQGNYGYT

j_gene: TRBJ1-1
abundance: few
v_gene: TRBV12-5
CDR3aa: ASGLPRTTPGTEAF

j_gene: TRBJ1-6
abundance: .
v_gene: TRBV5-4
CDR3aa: ASSLGLARGNSPLH

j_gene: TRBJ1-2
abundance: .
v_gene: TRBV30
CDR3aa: AWSGSRVGGGYT

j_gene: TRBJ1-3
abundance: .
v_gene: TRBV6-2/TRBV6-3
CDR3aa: ASSSAGTELGGPNTIY

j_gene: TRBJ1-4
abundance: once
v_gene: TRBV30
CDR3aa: AWSVGGREKLF

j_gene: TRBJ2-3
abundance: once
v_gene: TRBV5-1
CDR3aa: ASSLALAGSTDTQY

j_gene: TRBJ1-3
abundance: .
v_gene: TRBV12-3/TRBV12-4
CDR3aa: ASSSGQGNTIY

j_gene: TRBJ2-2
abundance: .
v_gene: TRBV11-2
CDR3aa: ASRGTSGGAGGELF

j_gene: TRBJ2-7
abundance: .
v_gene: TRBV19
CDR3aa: ASSTGQSPYEQY

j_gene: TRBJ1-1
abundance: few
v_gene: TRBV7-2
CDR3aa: ASSPGGQGNTEAF

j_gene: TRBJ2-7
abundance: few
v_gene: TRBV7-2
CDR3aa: ASSRQGSYEQY

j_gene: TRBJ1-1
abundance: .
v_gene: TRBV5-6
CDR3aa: ASSSPSKQGIEAF

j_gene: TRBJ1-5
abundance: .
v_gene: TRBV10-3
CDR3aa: AISESMTGDQPQH

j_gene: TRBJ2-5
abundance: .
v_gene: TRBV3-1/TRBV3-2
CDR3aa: ASSPRGKETQY

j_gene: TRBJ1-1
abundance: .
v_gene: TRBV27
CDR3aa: ASRQGSIGTEAF

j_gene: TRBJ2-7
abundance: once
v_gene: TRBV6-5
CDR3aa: ASKANGQY

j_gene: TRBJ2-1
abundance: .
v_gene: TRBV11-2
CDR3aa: ASSLEPAEYNEQF

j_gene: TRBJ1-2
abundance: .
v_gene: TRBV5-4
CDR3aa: ASSLVEDSYGYT

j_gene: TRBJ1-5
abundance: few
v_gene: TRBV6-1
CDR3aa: ASSAMTGVSNQPQH

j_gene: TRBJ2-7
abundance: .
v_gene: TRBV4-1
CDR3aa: ASSQVGGISTYEQY

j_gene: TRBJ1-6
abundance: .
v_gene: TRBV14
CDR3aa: ASSRKGIYSYNSPLH

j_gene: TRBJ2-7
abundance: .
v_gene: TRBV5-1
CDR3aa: ASSSRTSGSYEQY

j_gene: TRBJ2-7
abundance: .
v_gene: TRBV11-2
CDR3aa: ASSRTGVNNEQY